The 26 T cell receptor beta chains reported below all come from one sample, sequenced in a study of blood T cell repertoires in COVID-19. TCRdb keeps only in-frame clones here, not all; method: immunoSEQ multiplex PCR. The data contain more than 95,000 clones, roughly 72% of them singletons. Sequenced sample: peripheral blood. The receptors were sampled from a man aged 60 to 75 with acute or convalescent COVID-19.

This rearrangement joins TRBV2 to TRBJ2-3; a weak D match, TRBD2 (5 bases). This CDR3 region has 14 residues. Trimming cost V 6 bases and J 1 base, with 11 bases left between them. Germline assignment: CDR1 SNHLY and CDR2 FYNNEI. The CDR3 DNA reads TGTGCCAGCAGCGACTACCCCCGCACAGATACGCAGTATTTT. Protein sequence: CASSDYPRTDTQYF.

The chain carries TRBV3-1 (or the pseudogene TRBV3-2) and TRBJ1-2; D is possibly TRBD1 (6 bases). The V gene's germline CDR1 is LGHDT and CDR2 YNNKEL (reference sequence). V dropped 3 bases and J dropped 2 bases, with 10 bases sitting between them. The CDR3 covers 14 residues. In DNA form, the CDR3 reads TGTGCCAGCAGCCACAGGGGTGGCAACTATGGCTACACCTTC. It is translated as CASSHRGGNYGYTF.

The genes are TRBV5-4 and TRBJ1-2, with 7 bases that match TRBD1. This CDR3 is built from 15 residues. CDR1 is SGHNT and CDR2 is YYREEE in the germline V gene (reference sequence). J gave up 4 bases and V 3 bases, and 9 bases lay outside the gene matches. CDR3 sequence: CASSSGKDRSYGYTF. The CDR3 DNA follows: TGTGCCAGCAGCTCCGGAAAGGACAGGTCCTATGGCTACACCTTC. Full variable domain (remainder filled in from reference TRBV5-4 and TRBJ1-2): ETGVTQSPTHLIKTRGQQVTLRCSSQSGHNTVSWYQQALGQGPQFIFQYYREEENGRGNFPPRFSGLQFPNYSSELNVNALELDDSALYLCASSSGKDRSYGYTFGSGTRLTVV.

This clone was observed a handful of times. This rearrangement joins TRBV7-6 to TRBJ2-7; 7 bases fit TRBD1. The CDR3 is 15 amino acids. From germline, CDR1 is SGHVS and CDR2 FNYEAQ. V dropped 0 bases and J dropped 2; count of bases not matched to a gene: 4. The CDR3 sequence: CASSLAIQGTYEQYF. The CDR3 DNA is TGTGCCAGCAGCTTAGCGATACAGGGGACCTACGAGCAGTACTTC.

The V and J genes are TRBV29-1 and TRBJ2-2; D gene unclear. The CDR3 spans 13 residues. Trimming removed 5 bases at V and 0 bases at J, with 7 bases between. The germline V gene has CDR1 SQVTM and CDR2 ANQGSEA. The CDR3 reads CSVRVSNTGELFF. DNA of the CDR3: TGCAGCGTTCGGGTCTCGAACACCGGGGAGCTGTTTTTT.

The rearrangement uses TRBV5-6 and TRBJ2-2, with a weak D call TRBD1 (8 bases). Trimming left V 2 bases short and J 3 bases short, with 20 bases between. Germline loops: CDR1 SGHDT, CDR2 YYEEEE. The CDR3 is 18 residues long. The CDR3 DNA follows: TGTGCCAGCAGCTTATCGCGGGGGCAGGGGGCCGACACCGGGGAGCTGTTTTTT. Translated: CASSLSRGQGADTGELFF.

The rearrangement uses TRBV6-5 and TRBJ2-3, with D possibly matching TRBD1 (6 bases). This CDR3 has 13 residues. The germline V gene has CDR1 MNHEY and CDR2 SVGAGI. V lost 5 bases and J lost 4, with 10 bases in between. This CDR3 is CASSRTAPDTQYF. The CDR3 nucleotides are TGTGCCAGCAGTCGGACAGCCCCAGATACGCAGTATTTT.

This chain links TRBV10-1 with TRBJ2-2; tentatively, D is TRBD1 (6 bases). The CDR3 has 14 residues. CDR1 is WNHNN, CDR2 SYGVQD, per germline (reference sequence). V was shortened by 5 bases and J by 4 bases, with 11 bases between the two germline ends. DNA for the CDR3: TGCGCCAGCAGTCGGTACAGGGCCACCGGGGAGCTGTTTTTT. Translation gives CASSRYRATGELFF.

The V gene is TRBV7-2, the J gene TRBJ1-4; possible D gene TRBD1, 6 bases. CDR1 and CDR2 from the germline V gene are SGHTA and FQGNSA. The CDR3 sequence is 12 residues long. V gave up 0 bases and J gave up 10 bases, with 6 bases separating them. CDR3 amino acids: CASSLARGKLFF. CDR3 nucleotide sequence: TGTGCCAGCAGCTTAGCCAGGGGAAAACTGTTTTTT. Combining the CDR3 with reference TRBV7-2 and TRBJ1-4 gives the whole variable domain GAGVSQSPSNKVTEKGKDVELRCDPISGHTALYWYRQSLGQGLEFLIYFQGNSAPDKSGLPSDRFSAERTGGSVSTLTIQRTQQEDSAVYLCASSLARGKLFFGSGTQLSVL.

The chain couples TRBV9 to TRBJ1-2, with 10 bases identical to TRBD1. Germline lookup yields CDR1 SGDLS and CDR2 YYNGEE. The CDR3 consists of 14 residues. V was pared by 6 bases and J by 2 bases, with 4 bases of the junction left unmatched. The CDR3 coding sequence is TGTGCCAGCACCAGGGACAGGGGCAACTATGGCTACACCTTC. This gives the protein CASTRDRGNYGYTF. Full variable domain (remainder filled in from reference TRBV9 and TRBJ1-2): DSGVTQTPKHLITATGQRVTLRCSPRSGDLSVYWYQQSLDQGLQFLIQYYNGEERAKGNILERFSAQQFPDLHSELNLSSLELGDSALYFCASTRDRGNYGYTFGSGTRLTVV.

The gene calls are TRBV4-2 and TRBJ1-5; TRBD1 matches at 7 bases. Germline V gene sequence: CDR1 LGHNA, CDR2 YNFKEQ. CDR3 size: 15 residues. With 0 bases clipped from V and 4 bases from J, the junction kept 3 bases outside the gene matches. The CDR3 region has the DNA TGTGCCAGCAGCCAAGATCTACAGGGGAATCAGCCCCAGCATTTT. Translating gives CASSQDLQGNQPQHF.

The chain carries TRBV24-1 and TRBJ1-2, with 7 bases fitting TRBD1. The germline V gene encodes CDR1 KGHDR and CDR2 SFDVKD. CDR3 size: 15 residues. The V and J ends lost 2 bases and 4 bases, in that order; junction bases with no gene match: 6. CDR3 nucleotides: TGTGCCACCAGTGATTCTAGGGCAGGGGGCTATGGCTACACCTTC. Its protein product is CATSDSRAGGYGYTF.

This chain connects TRBV2 to TRBJ1-5; maybe TRBD1 (6 bases). CDR1 SNHLY and CDR2 FYNNEI come from the germline V gene. The CDR3 is made up of 15 amino acids. The V end was cut by 1 base, the J end by 4 bases, with 11 bases between. CDR3 in DNA: TGTGCCAGCAGTGAAGTTGCAGGGGTTAATCAGCCCCAGCATTTT. It encodes CASSEVAGVNQPQHF.

This chain uses TRBV6-5 with TRBJ1-3; the match to TRBD1 covers 7 bases. The CDR3 extends over 14 amino acids. J lost 3 bases, V lost 6 bases, and 5 bases had no gene match. Germline CDR1 reads MNHEY; CDR2 reads SVGAGI. CDR3 region: CASSRQGGGNTIYF. CDR3 bases: TGTGCCAGCAGCCGACAGGGAGGTGGAAACACCATATATTTT.

The genes are TRBV9 and TRBJ2-1; no reliable D call. V shed 1 base and J shed 2 bases, with 13 bases lying between them. The CDR3 is made up of 16 amino acids. Germline values: CDR1 SGDLS, CDR2 YYNGEE. The CDR3 region is CASSVLGSSAYNEQFF. Written as DNA, the CDR3 is TGTGCCAGCAGCGTATTAGGTAGCAGCGCCTACAATGAGCAGTTCTTC. Based on the CDR3 plus reference TRBV9 and TRBJ2-1, the full variable domain is DSGVTQTPKHLITATGQRVTLRCSPRSGDLSVYWYQQSLDQGLQFLIQYYNGEERAKGNILERFSAQQFPDLHSELNLSSLELGDSALYFCASSVLGSSAYNEQFFGPGTRLTVL.

This sequence joins TRBV5-1 and TRBJ2-5; D is unresolved. The CDR3 spans 13 residues. Trimming removed 4 bases from V and 0 bases from J, with 7 bases in between. Germline CDR1 is SGHRS and CDR2 is YFSETQ. As DNA, the CDR3 is TGCGCCAGCAGCCCAGGCAACCAAGAGACCCAGTACTTC. Translated: CASSPGNQETQYF.

V usage is TRBV19 and J usage is TRBJ1-2; 9 bases agree with TRBD1. With 3 bases clipped from V and 4 bases from J, the junction kept 0 bases outside the gene matches. The CDR3 is made up of 13 amino acids. In germline, CDR1 is LNHDA, CDR2 SQIVND (reference sequence). The CDR3 DNA follows: TGTGCCAGTAGTATGGACAGGGGCTATGGCTACACCTTC. It codes for CASSMDRGYGYTF.

This clone was seen just once. The J gene is TRBJ1-1, the V gene TRBV15; D uncertain. V lost 8 bases to trimming and J lost 4 bases, with 5 bases between them. From germline, CDR1 is LNHNV and CDR2 YYDKDF (reference sequence). CDR3 length equals 10 residues. The CDR3 bases are TGTGCCACCTCAATCACTGAAGCTTTCTTT. As protein: CATSITEAFF.

The genes are TRBV6-5 and TRBJ1-2, with a weak D call TRBD1 (6 bases). The CDR3 runs to 15 residues. The V end lost 0 bases, the J end lost 7 bases, and 15 bases lay between the germline ends. Germline V gives CDR1 MNHEY, CDR2 SVGAGI. This CDR3 reads CASSYSRQGSGGYTF. DNA of the CDR3: TGTGCCAGCAGTTACTCGCGGCAGGGGAGCGGTGGCTACACCTTC.

This clone was detected only a few times. V is TRBV18 and J is TRBJ2-7, with TRBD2 identical over 14 bases. The germline V gene encodes CDR1 KGHSH and CDR2 LQKENI. Losses at the gene ends were 8 bases for V and 0 bases for J; bases not matched to a gene: 0. The CDR3 is 14 amino acids. CDR3 amino acids: CASGTSGSSYEQYF. The CDR3 DNA reads as TGTGCCAGCGGGACTAGCGGGAGCTCCTACGAGCAGTACTTC.

This clone was picked up one time. The chain carries TRBV7-9 and TRBJ1-6; D might be TRBD1 (6 bases). In germline, CDR1 is SEHNR, CDR2 FQNEAQ (reference sequence). V was cut by 0 bases and J by 9 bases, with 15 bases left in between. This CDR3 has 16 amino acids. The CDR3 reads CASSLASQGPASPLHF. In DNA form, the CDR3 reads TGTGCCAGCAGCTTAGCCTCACAGGGTCCGGCTTCACCCCTCCACTTT.

V gene TRBV7-9 combines with J gene TRBJ1-5; no reliable D call. Germline CDR1 is SEHNR and CDR2 is FQNEAQ (reference sequence). V was clipped by 3 bases and J by 0 bases, with 6 bases between them. The length of the CDR3 is 14 residues. The CDR3 DNA follows: TGTGCCAGCAGCTTTGGCAATAGCAATCAGCCCCAGCATTTT. It yields the protein CASSFGNSNQPQHF.

The chain links TRBV7-9 to TRBJ2-2, with 9 positions matching TRBD2. CDR1 is SEHNR and CDR2 is FQNEAQ in the germline V gene (reference sequence). J gave up 4 bases and V 5 bases, and 2 bases lay outside the gene matches. CDR3 length equals 14 residues. The CDR3 DNA sequence: TGTGCCAGCAGCCGCGGGAGGGGCACCGGGGAGCTGTTTTTT. Protein: CASSRGRGTGELFF. Full variable domain (remainder filled in from reference TRBV7-9 and TRBJ2-2): DTGVSQNPRHKITKRGQNVTFRCDPISEHNRLYWYRQTLGQGPEFLTYFQNEAQLEKSRLLSDRFSAERPKGSFSTLEIQRTEQGDSAMYLCASSRGRGTGELFFGEGSRLTVL.

V gene TRBV30 combines with J gene TRBJ2-6; D not certain. The CDR3 sequence is 14 residues long. V was trimmed by 4 bases and J by 2 bases, leaving 9 bases between them. Germline assignment: CDR1 GTSNPN and CDR2 SVGIG (reference sequence). This CDR3 is CAWIGRTGANVLTF. CDR3 nucleotide sequence: TGTGCCTGGATCGGCAGGACTGGGGCCAACGTCCTGACTTTC.

The chain employs TRBV12-5 and TRBJ2-7; 10 bases map to TRBD1. V shed 6 bases and J 5 bases; nucleotides not matched to a gene: 7. The CDR3 is 14 amino acids. CDR1 LGHNT and CDR2 FRNRAP come from the germline V gene. The CDR3 DNA reads as TGTGCTAGTGGCCCGGGACAGGGGCTGAACGAGCAGTACTTC. This codes for CASGPGQGLNEQYF.

The V gene is TRBV7-3, the J gene TRBJ2-7, with 7 bases identical to TRBD1. The CDR3 runs 13 residues. V was clipped by 3 bases and J by 4 bases; unmatched bases: 3. Germline-derived CDR1 and CDR2 are SGHTA and FQGTGA. The CDR3, as DNA: TGTGCCAGCAGCTTCGACAGGGAGTACGAGCAGTACTTC. Translated, it gives CASSFDREYEQYF.